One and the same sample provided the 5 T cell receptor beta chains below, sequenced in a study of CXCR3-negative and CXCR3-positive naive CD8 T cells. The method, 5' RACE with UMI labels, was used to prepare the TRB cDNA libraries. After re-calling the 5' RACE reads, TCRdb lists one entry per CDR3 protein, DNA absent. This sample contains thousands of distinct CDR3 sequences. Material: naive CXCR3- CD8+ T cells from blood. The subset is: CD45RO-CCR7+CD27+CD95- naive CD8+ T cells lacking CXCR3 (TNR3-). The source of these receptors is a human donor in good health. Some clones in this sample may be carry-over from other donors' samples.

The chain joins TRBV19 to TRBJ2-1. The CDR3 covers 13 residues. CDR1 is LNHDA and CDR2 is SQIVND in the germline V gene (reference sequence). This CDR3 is CASSLAAYNEQFF.

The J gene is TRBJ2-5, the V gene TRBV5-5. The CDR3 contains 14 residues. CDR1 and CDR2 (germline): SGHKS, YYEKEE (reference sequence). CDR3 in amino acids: CASSFDRYQETQYF. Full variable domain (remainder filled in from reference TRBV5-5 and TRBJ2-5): DAGVTQSPTHLIKTRGQQVTLRCSPISGHKSVSWYQQVLGQGPQFIFQYYEKEERGRGNFPDRFSARQFPNYSSELNVNALLLGDSALYLCASSFDRYQETQYFGPGTRLLVL.

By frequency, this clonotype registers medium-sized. The CDR3: CSAQGLNTEAFF. This chain links TRBV29-1 with TRBJ1-1; TCRdb's assignment of TRBD1 cannot be checked, as there is no DNA. The CDR3 covers 12 residues. CDR1 and CDR2 (germline): SQVTM, ANQGSEA.

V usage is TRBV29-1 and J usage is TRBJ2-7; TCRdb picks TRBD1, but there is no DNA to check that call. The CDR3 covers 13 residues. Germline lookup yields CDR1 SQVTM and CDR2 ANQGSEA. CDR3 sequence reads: CSVVPRGRYEQYF.

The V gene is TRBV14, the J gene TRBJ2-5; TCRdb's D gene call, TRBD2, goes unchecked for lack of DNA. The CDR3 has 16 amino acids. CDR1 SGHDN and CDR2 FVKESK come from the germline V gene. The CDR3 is CASSPFTSGGQETQYF.